Listed below are T cell receptor beta chains from one sample, sequenced in a study of post-analysis software for immune sequencing data. Using its own MiXCR run on the PCR reads, TCRdb lists one record per CDR3 protein. The table has 600,000 to 700,000 distinct CDR3 sequences, approximately 59% seen once. Sequencing was carried out using blood. The receptors were sampled from a girl aged 2-15 years with multiple sclerosis. CDR3s include the opening cysteine and the closing phenylalanine or tryptophan. Each record gives: V gene, clone size, J gene, D gene, CDR3 protein, CDR3 DNA. A D gene is named only where the DNA matches it firmly. Clone sizes are given selectively: once, few, many, or a class where the clone is expanded.

TRBV3-1,-,TRBJ2-1,TRBD2,CASSRVGTSGPGGYNEQFF,TGTGCCAGCAGCCGAGTAGGGACTAGCGGCCCGGGAGGCTACAATGAGCAGTTCTTC
TRBV7-8,-,TRBJ2-5,TRBD2,CASSFGTGGEETQYF,TGTGCCAGCAGCTTTGGGACGGGGGGTGAAGAGACCCAGTACTTC
TRBV6-6,-,TRBJ2-5,TRBD2,CASTTSGMSRETQYF,TGTGCCAGCACGACTAGCGGGATGAGTCGGGAGACCCAGTACTTC
TRBV20-1,-,TRBJ2-7,-,CSARFRDTNGEQYF,TGCAGTGCTAGATTTCGGGACACCAATGGCGAGCAGTACTTC
TRBV5-1,-,TRBJ2-3,-,CASSLRQRTSTDTQYF,TGCGCCAGCAGCCTAAGACAGCGTACGAGCACAGATACGCAGTATTTT
TRBV27,-,TRBJ2-1,TRBD2,CASSRRRGGDEQFF,TGTGCCAGCAGTCGAAGGCGGGGGGGTGATGAGCAGTTCTTC
TRBV12-3/TRBV12-4,few,TRBJ2-3,-,CAIQTGSADTQYF,TGTGCCATCCAGACCGGGAGCGCAGATACGCAGTATTTT
TRBV7-9,-,TRBJ2-7,-,CASSLFERSYEQYF,TGTGCCAGCAGCTTATTTGAAAGGTCCTACGAGCAGTACTTC
TRBV9,few,TRBJ2-1,TRBD2,CASSVGGTIAGGPNNEQFF,TGTGCCAGCAGCGTAGGGGGGACCATAGCGGGAGGGCCGAACAATGAGCAGTTCTTC
TRBV6-5,-,TRBJ2-1,TRBD2,CASTPMAGAYNEQFF,TGTGCCAGCACCCCCATGGCGGGAGCGTACAATGAGCAGTTCTTC
TRBV6-2/TRBV6-3,few,TRBJ2-1,-,CASSYVTEGNEQFF,TGTGCCAGCAGTTACGTGACGGAGGGCAATGAGCAGTTCTTC
TRBV9,-,TRBJ2-5,-,CASSATGTETQYF,TGTGCCAGCAGCGCCACAGGGACGGAGACCCAGTACTTC
TRBV7-2,-,TRBJ2-1,TRBD2,CASSPGLEKYNEQFF,TGTGCCAGCAGCCCTGGACTAGAAAAATACAATGAGCAGTTCTTC
TRBV29-1,-,TRBJ2-3,-,CSVAWGSSTDTQYF,TGCAGCGTGGCCTGGGGTTCTAGCACAGATACGCAGTATTTT